This T cell receptor (beta chain) appears in the sequencing data of a study of blood T cell repertoires in COVID-19. Study at large: The United States, Italy and Spain supplied acute and convalescent COVID-19 samples.

Sequencing was performed with immunoSEQ multiplex PCR; in TCRdb, only in-frame clones are kept and a portion is missing. The sample includes some 160,000 clones, 80% to 90% of them seen just once. This TCR came from a woman aged 55-69 years with active COVID-19. Sequences were obtained from peripheral blood.

This CDR3 reads CASSPGTGAYAGHYEQYF. In nucleotides, the CDR3 is TGTGCCAGCAGCCCCGGGACAGGTGCCTACGCGGGACACTACGAGCAGTACTTC. The chain is built from TRBV6-2 or TRBV6-3 and TRBJ2-7; TRBD1 matches 8 bases. CDR1 MNHEY and CDR2 SVGEGT come from the germline V gene. V gave up 6 bases and J gave up 3 bases; unmatched junction bases: 19. The CDR3 has 18 residues.